These 7 T cell receptor beta chains originate from one sample sequenced in a study of cytomegalovirus exposure and HLA in healthy donors. Amplification used 60 Vbeta primers and 13 Jbeta primers. The table came from immunoSEQ multiplex PCR; TCRdb's copy has only in-frame clones and leaves some out. Altogether approximately 130,000 clones are present, about four fifths being singletons, with the ten largest covering around 2%. The sequenced sample consisted of PBMCs. Receptors originate from a man aged 18 to 29 in good health and CMV-seronegative.

This clone was recorded a few times. The chain links TRBV2 to TRBJ2-7; TRBD2 might be the D (6 bases). V lost 6 bases and J 2 bases, leaving 20 bases between the germline ends. CDR1 and CDR2 from the germline V gene are SNHLY and FYNNEI. This CDR3 region has 16 residues. The CDR3 sequence: CASRFTRDSLTYEQYF. The CDR3 DNA reads as TGTGCCAGCAGGTTTACCCGGGACTCCTTAACCTACGAGCAGTACTTC.

The V and J genes are TRBV5-4 and TRBJ2-2, with 10 bases lining up with TRBD2. CDR1 and CDR2 from the germline V gene are SGHNT and YYREEE (reference sequence). This CDR3 has 15 residues. Trimming at V came to 5 bases and at J to 4 bases, leaving 5 bases not matched to a gene. CDR3 protein: CASSLTSGPTGELFF. In DNA, the CDR3 is TGTGCCAGCAGTTTGACTAGCGGGCCCACCGGGGAGCTGTTTTTT.

The chain recombines TRBV10-1 with TRBJ2-1, with 10 bases fitting TRBD2. The germline gives CDR1 WNHNN, CDR2 SYGVQD (reference sequence). V was pared by 4 bases and J by 3 bases, with 3 bases of the junction left unmatched. This CDR3 comprises 15 residues. Here the CDR3 reads CASSASGGLYNEQFF. CDR3 nucleotides: TGCGCCAGCAGTGCTAGCGGGGGCCTCTACAATGAGCAGTTCTTC.

The chain combines TRBV6-5 with TRBJ1-3, with D hard to call. The germline V and J ends were trimmed by 1 base and 3 bases, with 10 bases remaining between them. The CDR3 is 15 amino acids. CDR1 and CDR2 from the germline V gene are MNHEY and SVGAGI. The CDR3 is CASSYLRGGGNTIYF. The DNA of the CDR3 is TGTGCCAGCAGTTACTTGCGGGGAGGTGGAAACACCATATATTTT.

J is TRBJ2-3 and V is TRBV7-9; possibly TRBD1 for D (6 bases). V was cut by 5 bases and J by 1 base, with 16 bases left in between. Germline loops: CDR1 SEHNR, CDR2 FQNEAQ (reference sequence). The CDR3 totals 16 residues. CDR3 nucleotides: TGTGCCAGCAGCCCGCGGACAGCTCACCGCACAGATACGCAGTATTTT. This translates into CASSPRTAHRTDTQYF. Full variable domain (rest looked up from reference TRBV7-9 and TRBJ2-3): DTGVSQNPRHKITKRGQNVTFRCDPISEHNRLYWYRQTLGQGPEFLTYFQNEAQLEKSRLLSDRFSAERPKGSFSTLEIQRTEQGDSAMYLCASSPRTAHRTDTQYFGPGTRLTVL.

This chain connects TRBV2 to TRBJ1-1; tentative D call: TRBD1 (5 bases). In germline, CDR1 is SNHLY, CDR2 FYNNEI. The CDR3 sequence is 14 residues long. V shed 5 bases and J shed 4 bases, with 14 bases lying between them. CDR3 in amino acids: CASSRGPGGTEAFF. Written as DNA, the CDR3 is TGTGCCAGCAGTCGGGGCCCGGGGGGCACTGAAGCTTTCTTT.

This clone occurred a few times. J is TRBJ2-3 and V is TRBV6-5; TRBD2 aligns across 12 bases. Trimming cost V 4 bases and J 1 base; bases outside gene matches: 3. The CDR3 is 16 residues long. Germline V CDR1 and CDR2: MNHEY, SVGAGI. CDR3 DNA sequence: TGTGCCAGCAGTTGGGCTAGCGGGGGGGGCACAGATACGCAGTATTTT. It translates to CASSWASGGGTDTQYF.